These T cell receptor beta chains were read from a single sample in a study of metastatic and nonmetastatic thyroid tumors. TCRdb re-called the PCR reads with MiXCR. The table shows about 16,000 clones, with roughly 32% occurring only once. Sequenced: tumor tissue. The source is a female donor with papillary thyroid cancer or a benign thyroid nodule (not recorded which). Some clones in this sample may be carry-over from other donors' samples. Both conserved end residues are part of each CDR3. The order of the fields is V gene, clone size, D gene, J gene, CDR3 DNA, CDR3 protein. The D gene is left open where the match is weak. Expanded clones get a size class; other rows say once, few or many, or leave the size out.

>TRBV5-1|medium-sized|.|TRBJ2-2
TGCGCCAGCAGAACCGGGACCGCCAACACCGGGGAGCTGTTTTTT
CASRTGTANTGELFF
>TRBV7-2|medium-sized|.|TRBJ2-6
TGTGCCAGCAGCTCATCCCGGACTTTAACTGGGGCCAACGTCCTGACTTTC
CASSSSRTLTGANVLTF
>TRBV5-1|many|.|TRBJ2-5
TGCGCCAGCAGCTTTCAGGGTGCCCAAGAGACCCAGTACTTC
CASSFQGAQETQYF
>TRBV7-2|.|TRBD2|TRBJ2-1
TGTGCCAGCAGCTTAGCCCAGCGGGAGATTTATGAGCAGTTCTTC
CASSLAQREIYEQFF
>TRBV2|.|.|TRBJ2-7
TGTGCCAGCAGTGAAAGCTCCTACGAGCAGTACTTC
CASSESSYEQYF
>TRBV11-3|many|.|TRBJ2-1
TGTGCCAGCAGCCTCGGGGGACCCCCAACCTACAATGAGCAGTTCTTC
CASSLGGPPTYNEQFF
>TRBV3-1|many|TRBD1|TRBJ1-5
TGTGCCAGCGGAAAAACAGGGGATAATCAGCCCCAGCATTTT
CASGKTGDNQPQHF
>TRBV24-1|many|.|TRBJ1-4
TGTGCCACCGGACCAGGGCAGGCAGGGGAAAAACTGTTTTTT
CATGPGQAGEKLFF
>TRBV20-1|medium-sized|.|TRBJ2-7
TGCAGTGCTAGAGGCGGTAGCTCCTACGAGCAGTACTTC
CSARGGSSYEQYF
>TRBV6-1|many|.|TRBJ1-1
TGTGCCAGCAAGGGGGGGAACACTGAAGCTTTCTTT
CASKGGNTEAFF
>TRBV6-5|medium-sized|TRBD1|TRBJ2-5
TGTGCCAGCAGTTACCGGGACAGGGGGCATGTGGTCGTAGAGACCCAGTACTTC
CASSYRDRGHVVVETQYF
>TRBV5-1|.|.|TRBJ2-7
TGCGCCAGCAGCGGAACTAGTTCCTACGAGCAGTACTTC
CASSGTSSYEQYF
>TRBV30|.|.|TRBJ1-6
TGTGCCTGGAGTGGGGGTATTGATTCACCCCTCCACTTT
CAWSGGIDSPLHF
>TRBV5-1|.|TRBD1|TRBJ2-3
TGCGCCAGCAGCTTAACAGGGGCGGTTTCGGATACGCAGTATTTT
CASSLTGAVSDTQYF
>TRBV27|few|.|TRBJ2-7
TGTGCCAGCAGTTTAAGGAACGAGCAGTACTTC
CASSLRNEQYF
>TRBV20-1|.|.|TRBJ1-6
TGCAGTGCTAGAGTGACGGCAAATTCACCCCTCCACTTT
CSARVTANSPLHF
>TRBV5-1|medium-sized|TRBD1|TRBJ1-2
TGCGCCAGCAGCCCTTCGACAGGGGAGAGCTATGGCTACACCTTC
CASSPSTGESYGYTF
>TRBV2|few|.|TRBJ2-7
TGTGCCAGCGGCCGACAGGTCTACGAGCAGTACTTC
CASGRQVYEQYF